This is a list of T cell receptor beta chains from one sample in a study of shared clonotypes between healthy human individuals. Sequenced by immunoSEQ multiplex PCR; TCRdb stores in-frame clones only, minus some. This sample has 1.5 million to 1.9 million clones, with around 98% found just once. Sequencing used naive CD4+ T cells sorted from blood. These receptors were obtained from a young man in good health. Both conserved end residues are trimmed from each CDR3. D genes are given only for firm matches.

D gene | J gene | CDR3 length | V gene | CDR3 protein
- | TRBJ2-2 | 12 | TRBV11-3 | ASSLAVGTGELF
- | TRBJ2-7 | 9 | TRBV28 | ASSALGVQY
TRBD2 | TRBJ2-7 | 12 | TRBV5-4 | ASSWGTSLLEQY
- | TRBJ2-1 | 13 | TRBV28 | ASSSGQPSYNEQF
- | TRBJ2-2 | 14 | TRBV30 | AWSVRGTSNTGELF
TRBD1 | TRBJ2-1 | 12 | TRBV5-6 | ASSSQGVYNEQF
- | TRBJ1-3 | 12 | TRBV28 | ASSPRSSGNTIY
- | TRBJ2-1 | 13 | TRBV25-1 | ASSEYPGERNEQF
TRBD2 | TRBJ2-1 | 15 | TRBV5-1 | ASSGTSGRAGGNEQF
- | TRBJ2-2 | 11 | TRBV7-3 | ASSSSNTGELF
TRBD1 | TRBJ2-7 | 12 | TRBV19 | ASSIGQGRNEQY
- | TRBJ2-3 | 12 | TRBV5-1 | ASSPTVSTDTQY
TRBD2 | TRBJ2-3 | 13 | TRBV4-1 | ASSRPGLVAYTQY
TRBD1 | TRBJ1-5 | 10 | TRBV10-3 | AASQGAGTQH
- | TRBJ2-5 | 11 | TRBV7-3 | ASSVSREETQY
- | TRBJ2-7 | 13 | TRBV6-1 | ASSVWGRGSYEQY
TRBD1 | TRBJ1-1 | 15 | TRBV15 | ATSRVSTGEVITEAF
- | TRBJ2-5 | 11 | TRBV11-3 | ASSFGFLETQY
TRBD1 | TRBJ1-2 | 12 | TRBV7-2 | ASSFRQGEGSYT
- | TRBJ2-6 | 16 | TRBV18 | ASSPSRGNYSGANVLT
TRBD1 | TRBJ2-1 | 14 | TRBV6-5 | ASSYTTGSAYNEQF
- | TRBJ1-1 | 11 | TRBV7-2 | ASSLVGNTEAF